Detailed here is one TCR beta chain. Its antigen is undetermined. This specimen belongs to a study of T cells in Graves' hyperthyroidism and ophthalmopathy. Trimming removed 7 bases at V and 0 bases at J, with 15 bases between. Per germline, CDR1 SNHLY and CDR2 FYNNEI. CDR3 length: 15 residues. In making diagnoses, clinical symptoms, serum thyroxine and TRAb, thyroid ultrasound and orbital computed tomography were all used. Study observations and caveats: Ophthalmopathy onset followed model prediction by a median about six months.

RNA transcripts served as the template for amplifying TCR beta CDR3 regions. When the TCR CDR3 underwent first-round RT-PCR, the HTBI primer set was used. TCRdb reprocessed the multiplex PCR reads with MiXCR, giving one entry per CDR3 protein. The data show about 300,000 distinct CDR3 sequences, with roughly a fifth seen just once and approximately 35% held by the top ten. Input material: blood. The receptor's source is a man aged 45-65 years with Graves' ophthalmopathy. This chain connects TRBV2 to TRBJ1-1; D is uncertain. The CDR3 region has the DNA TGTGCCAGCACCGCAGCCCCAGGCCTGAACACTGAAGCTTTCTTT. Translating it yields CASTAAPGLNTEAFF. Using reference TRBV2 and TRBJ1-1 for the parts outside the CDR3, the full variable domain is EPEVTQTPSHQVTQMGQEVILRCVPISNHLYFYWYRQILGQKVEFLVSFYNNEISEKSEIFDDQFSVERPDGSNFTLKIRSTKLEDSAMYFCASTAAPGLNTEAFFGQGTRLTVV.